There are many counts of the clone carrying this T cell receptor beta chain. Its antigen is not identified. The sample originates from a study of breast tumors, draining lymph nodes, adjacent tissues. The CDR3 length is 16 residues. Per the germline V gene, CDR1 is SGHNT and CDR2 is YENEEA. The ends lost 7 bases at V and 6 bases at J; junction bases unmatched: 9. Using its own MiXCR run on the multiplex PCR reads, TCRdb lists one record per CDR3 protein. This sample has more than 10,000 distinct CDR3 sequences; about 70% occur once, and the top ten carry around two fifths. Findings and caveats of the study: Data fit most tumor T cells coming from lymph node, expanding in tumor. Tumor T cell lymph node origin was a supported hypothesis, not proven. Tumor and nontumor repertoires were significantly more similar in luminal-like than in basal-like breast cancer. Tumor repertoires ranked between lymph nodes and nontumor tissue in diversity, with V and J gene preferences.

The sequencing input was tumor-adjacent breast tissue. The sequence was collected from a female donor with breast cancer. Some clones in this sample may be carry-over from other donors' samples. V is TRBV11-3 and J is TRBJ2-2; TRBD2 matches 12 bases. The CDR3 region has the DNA TGTGCCAGCACCCCGACTAGCGGGAGCCCCCCCGGGGAGCTGTTTTTT. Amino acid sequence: CASTPTSGSPPGELFF.